The present entry profiles one TCR beta chain with its context. This specimen belongs to a study of blood T cell repertoires in COVID-19. The V end lost 1 base, the J end lost 1 base, and 11 bases lay between the germline ends. The germline V gene has CDR1 LNHDA and CDR2 SQIVND (reference sequence). The CDR3 has 15 amino acids. The assay was immunoSEQ multiplex PCR, and TCRdb's table has in-frame clones only and misses some. The table has approximately 140,000 clones, approximately 80% seen once. The source of this sequence is a man aged 55-75 years with active or convalescent COVID-19. Material for sequencing was peripheral blood. The J gene is TRBJ2-7, the V gene TRBV19; tentatively, D is TRBD2 (5 bases). The CDR3, as DNA: TGTGCCAGTAGTATAGGAGGGATGGGGTCCTACGAGCAGTACTTC. This translates into CASSIGGMGSYEQYF.